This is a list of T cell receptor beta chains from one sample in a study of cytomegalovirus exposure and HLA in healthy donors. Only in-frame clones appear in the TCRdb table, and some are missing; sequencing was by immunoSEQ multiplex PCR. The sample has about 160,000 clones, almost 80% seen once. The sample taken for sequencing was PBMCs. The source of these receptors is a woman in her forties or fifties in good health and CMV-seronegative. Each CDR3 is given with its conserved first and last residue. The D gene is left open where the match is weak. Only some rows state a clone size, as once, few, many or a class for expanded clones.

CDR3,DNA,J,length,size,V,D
CASSRDRRTDTQYF,TGTGCCAGTAGTAGGGACAGGCGCACAGATACGCAGTATTTT,TRBJ2-3,14,-,TRBV19,TRBD1
CASSQDLTPEKTQYF,TGTGCCAGCAGCCAAGATCTGACTCCGGAGAAGACCCAGTACTTC,TRBJ2-5,15,few,TRBV4-2,-
CASSEIQADTQYF,TGTGCCAGCAGTGAAATTCAGGCAGATACGCAGTATTTT,TRBJ2-3,13,-,TRBV6-1,-
CASSNQQGYNQPQHF,TGTGCCAGTAGTAACCAACAGGGGTATAATCAGCCCCAGCATTTT,TRBJ1-5,15,-,TRBV19,TRBD1
CASSGSGLGSYEQYF,TGTGCCAGCAGTGGCTCTGGACTGGGCTCCTACGAGCAGTACTTC,TRBJ2-7,15,-,TRBV6-1,-
CASSGGSGYNEQFF,TGTGCCAGCAGCGGCGGGAGTGGCTACAATGAGCAGTTCTTC,TRBJ2-1,14,-,TRBV11-2,TRBD2
CASSSLVAGENNEQFF,TGCGCCAGCAGCTCGCTGGTAGCGGGAGAAAACAATGAGCAGTTCTTC,TRBJ2-1,16,-,TRBV5-1,TRBD2
CASSSNGNTEAFF,TGTGCCAGTAGTTCAAACGGGAACACTGAAGCTTTCTTT,TRBJ1-1,13,-,TRBV19,-
CASSRPSSEDEKLFF,TGTGCCAGCTCACGACCCTCATCCGAGGATGAAAAACTGTTTTTT,TRBJ1-4,15,-,TRBV18,-
CASSPSGTQGGTQYF,TGTGCCAGCAGCCCCTCCGGGACACAAGGGGGGACCCAGTACTTC,TRBJ2-5,15,-,TRBV5-5,-
CASSLTLAGGGETQYF,TGCGCCAGCAGCTTAACACTAGCGGGGGGAGGAGAGACCCAGTACTTC,TRBJ2-5,16,-,TRBV5-1,TRBD2
CASSTGLAGVYNEQFF,TGCGCCAGCAGCACCGGACTAGCGGGAGTATACAATGAGCAGTTCTTC,TRBJ2-1,16,-,TRBV5-1,TRBD2
CASSPPTSGWGEQFF,TGTGCCAGCTCACCACCGACTAGCGGGTGGGGTGAGCAGTTCTTC,TRBJ2-1,15,-,TRBV18,TRBD2
CASSQSRQGTYEQYF,TGCGCCAGCAGCCAAAGTAGGCAGGGTACCTACGAGCAGTACTTC,TRBJ2-7,15,-,TRBV4-3,-
CASSQDLEYGYTF,TGCGCCAGCAGCCAAGATCTAGAGTATGGCTACACCTTC,TRBJ1-2,13,-,TRBV4-3,-